This T cell receptor beta chain was retrieved from a study of blood T cell repertoires in COVID-19. The assay was immunoSEQ multiplex PCR, and TCRdb's table has in-frame clones only and misses some. Seen here are about 210,000 clones, more than 75% observed once, and the top ten hold around 8%. The CDR3 is 16 residues long. Germline CDR1 is SGHTA and CDR2 is FQGTGA. The junction had 7 bases not matched to a gene; V was cut back by 5 bases and J by 2 bases. The sequence was collected from a woman aged 60-70 years with COVID-19, enrolled during active disease. The rearrangement joins TRBV7-3 to TRBJ2-1, with 9 positions matching TRBD2. The specimen sequenced was peripheral blood. CDR3 sequence: CASSPLTSGPYNEQFF. CDR3 sequence (DNA): TGTGCCAGCAGCCCCCTAACTAGCGGGCCCTACAATGAGCAGTTCTTC.